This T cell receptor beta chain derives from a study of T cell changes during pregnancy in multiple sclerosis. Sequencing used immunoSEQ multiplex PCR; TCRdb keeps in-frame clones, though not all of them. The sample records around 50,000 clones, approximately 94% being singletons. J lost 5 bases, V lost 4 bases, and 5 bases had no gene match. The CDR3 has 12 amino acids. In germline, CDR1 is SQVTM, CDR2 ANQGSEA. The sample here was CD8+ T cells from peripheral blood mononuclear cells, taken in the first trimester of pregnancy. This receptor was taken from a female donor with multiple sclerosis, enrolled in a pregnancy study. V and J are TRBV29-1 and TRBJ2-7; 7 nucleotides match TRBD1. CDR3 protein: CSVVEQGHEQYF. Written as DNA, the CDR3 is TGCAGCGTTGTCGAACAGGGGCACGAGCAGTACTTC.